This TCR beta chain was captured by sequencing in a study of beta chain features in type 1 diabetes (dated by TCRdb to 2016 to 2018). Background for the entire study: Mean age, gender distribution, total cell number and subset yield were not different between patients and healthy donors. A total of about 100 million sorted cells were examined across all samples, and RNA yield correlated strongly with the number of cells per subset. The study compared the TCRB repertoires of sorted circulating CD4+ T cell subsets in recently diagnosed type 1 diabetes patients with those in matched healthy donors. Naive and central memory subsets were obtained from all 30 or so donors, but regulatory and stem cell-like memory subsets were isolated from only 8 patients and roughly 8 healthy donors.

CDR1 and CDR2 (MGHDK, SYGVNS) derive from the germline V gene. V lost 2 bases and J lost 6 bases, and the count of bases not matched to a germline gene is 7. Including cysteine and phenylalanine, the CDR3 has 15 amino acids. Only CDR3 DNA remains: 45 bases, in frame from the first base. From each donor, a single peripheral blood sample of approximately 0.11 L on average was drawn into heparinised tubes. A BD FACSAria II and a panel including CD45RO, CCR7, CD25, CD127, CD95 and CD27 were used to sort naive, central memory, regulatory and stem cell-like memory CD4+ T cells. Purity was above 95% for every sorted population. PBMCs were isolated right away by Lymphoprep density gradient centrifugation and were stained directly, without culture. So that batch effects would be minimized, each experiment stained and sorted samples in pairs, pairing one healthy donor with one patient. This clone was seen only a few times. The antigen it recognizes is unknown. No base quality information exists; no much larger clone differs at one position.

Overall results and qualifications from the work: Shorter templates might be favored by PCR, yet because patient and control samples were amplified and corrected together, any such skew would affect both groups equally. Naive, central memory and regulatory TCRB repertoires appeared to be more alike among patients than among healthy donors. A moderate but significant shortening of TCRB CDR3 length was observed in type 1 diabetes patients in all four CD4+ subsets. Because cDNA rather than genomic DNA was sequenced, highly expressing activated cells could have been over-represented, although no difference in activation and CD3 levels was found between groups. HLA sub-analyses involved small numbers of individuals, so any influence of HLA type on TCRB rearrangement remained unresolved. Patients with type 1 diabetes made fewer insertions and deleted more nucleotides at VDJ recombination sites, implying thymic rearrangement abnormalities.

The entire isolated RNA was reverse transcribed using the High Capacity cDNA Reverse Transcription Kit, and thus expressed TCRB transcripts were sequenced. Deep immunoSEQ sequencing was performed on naive, central memory and regulatory T cell samples, with an average of roughly 3.5 million total reads per sample. Sorted cells were lysed in RLT buffer, and RNA was extracted using DNase-treated RNeasy Micro or Mini kits according to cell number. To prevent cross-contamination, each cell subset was processed individually, whereas patient and healthy donor samples were processed jointly. The immunoSEQ multiplex PCR was used to amplify TCRB sequences from cDNA, generating 87-bp fragments that spanned the CDR3 region. Sequencing of the amplicons was performed on the Illumina HiSeq platform. The source study handled its data this way. PCR bias was corrected computationally using synthetic template baselines, and reads within Hamming distance 2 were collapsed, with unmergeable singletons discarded. Reads were aligned against IMGT to assign V, D and J genes, CDR3 length and insertions or deletions at six rearrangement sites. Clonotype counts were normalized to sorted cell number within each subset before computing true diversity and Gini coefficients with the tcR R package. Repertoire sharing was quantified using the overlap coefficient calculated on TCRB nucleotide sequences. As a proxy for the pre-selection repertoire, out-of-frame TCRB sequences from naive cells were analyzed. The table was pulled from immuneACCESS by TCRdb, which kept in-frame rearrangements only. Such tables lose some clones; where checked, under half of the loss comes from unresolved V genes, and the rest has no known cause. V, J and clone size reflect that table, while D and trimming were determined from the DNA. Recorded for this sample are approximately 380,000 clones; approximately 15% of them occurred a single time. About 0.02% of the sample belongs to the ten largest clones.

The chain is encoded by TRBV25-1 joined to TRBJ1-2, with 9 bases aligning to TRBD1. Source material: naive CD4+ T cells from blood. What this sample's cell subset or site label stands for: true naive CD4+ T cells. The origin of this receptor is a woman under 30 in good health. The encoded CDR3 is CASSEAGTGKDGYTF. At the DNA level, the sequence is TGTGCCAGCAGTGAAGCTGGGACAGGGAAAGATGGCTACACCTTC.